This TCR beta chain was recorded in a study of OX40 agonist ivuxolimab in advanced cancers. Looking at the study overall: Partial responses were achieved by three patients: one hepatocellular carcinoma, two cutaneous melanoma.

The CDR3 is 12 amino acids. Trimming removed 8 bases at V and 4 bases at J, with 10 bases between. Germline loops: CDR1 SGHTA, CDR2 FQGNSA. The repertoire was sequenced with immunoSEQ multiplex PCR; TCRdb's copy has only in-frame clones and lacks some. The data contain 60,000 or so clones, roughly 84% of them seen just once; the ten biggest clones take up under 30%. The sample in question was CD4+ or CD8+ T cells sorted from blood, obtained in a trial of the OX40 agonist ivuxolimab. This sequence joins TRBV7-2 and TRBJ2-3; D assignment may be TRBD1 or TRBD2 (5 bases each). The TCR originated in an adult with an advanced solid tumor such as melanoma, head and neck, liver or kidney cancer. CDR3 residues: CASHGAADTQYF. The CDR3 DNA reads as TGTGCCAGCCACGGGGCGGCAGATACGCAGTATTTT.